One sample yielded the 2 T cell receptor beta chains listed below, sequenced in a study of memory CD4+ T cells and cytomegalovirus serostatus. Measured with immunoSEQ multiplex PCR; TCRdb has only the in-frame clones, and not every one. The table shows roughly 56,000 clones, with around 76% occurring only once. Single viable CD3+CD4+CD8-CD45RO+ cells were sorted as the memory CD4+ T cells. Sequenced material: memory CD4+ T cells from blood. Source of these receptors: an adult in good health and CMV-seronegative.

This clone was recorded once. The rearrangement joins TRBV6-5 to TRBJ1-1; D unclear. Trimming removed 6 bases from V and 4 bases from J, with 15 bases in between. The CDR3 totals 14 residues. Germline loops: CDR1 MNHEY, CDR2 SVGAGI. The DNA for the CDR3 is TGTGCCAGCAGCCAACTCAGGAGTACCACTGAAGCTTTCTTT. It yields the protein CASSQLRSTTEAFF.

The chain joins TRBV10-3 to TRBJ1-2; maybe TRBD1 (6 bases). CDR3 length equals 12 residues. Between the trimmed V and J ends, which lost 8 bases and 2 bases, there was a span of 9 bases. Germline values: CDR1 ENHRY, CDR2 SYGVKD. CDR3 DNA: TGTGCCATCCTACAGGGCAACTATGGCTACACCTTC. Amino acids: CAILQGNYGYTF.